The 12 T cell receptor beta chains given below trace back to one sample, sequenced in a study of blood T cell repertoires in COVID-19. Data came from immunoSEQ multiplex PCR; TCRdb stores just in-frame clones and leaves some out. The data hold roughly 150,000 clones, with 65% to 85% observed a single time. Sequencing was carried out using PBMCs or T cells enriched from blood (not recorded which). Receptors originate from a man aged 65 to 79 who had been exposed to COVID-19.

The CDR3 spells CASSVAPGQRNEQFF. The CDR3 nucleotides read TGTGCCAGCAGCGTAGCTCCCGGCCAGAGGAATGAGCAGTTCTTC. This chain uses TRBV9 with TRBJ2-1; D is ambiguous. The germline CDR1 and CDR2 sequences are SGDLS and YYNGEE. V was clipped by 0 bases and J by 7 bases, with 14 bases between them. The CDR3 has 15 amino acids.

The V and J genes are TRBV6-5 and TRBJ2-7; 9 bases map to TRBD1. The CDR3 covers 13 residues. Germline CDR1 and CDR2: MNHEY and SVGAGI. The ends lost 0 bases at V and 6 bases at J; junction bases unmatched: 0. The CDR3 here is CASSYSDRGEQYF. CDR3 DNA: TGTGCCAGCAGTTACTCGGACAGGGGCGAGCAGTACTTC.

The chain carries TRBV7-9 and TRBJ1-4; 11 bases map to TRBD1. With V trimmed by 5 bases and J by 1 base, 6 bases remained unmatched. CDR1 and CDR2 from the germline V gene are SEHNR and FQNEAQ (reference sequence). The length of the CDR3 is 17 residues. The DNA for the CDR3 is TGTGCCAGCAGCCCATCGGACAGGGGGCGAACTAATGAAAAACTGTTTTTT. This encodes CASSPSDRGRTNEKLFF.

V and J are TRBV5-6 and TRBJ2-3, with 8 bases that match TRBD1. The trim removed 4 bases at V and 0 bases at J, leaving 16 bases unmatched. Germline V CDR1 and CDR2: SGHDT, YYEEEE. This CDR3 is 19 amino acids long. CDR3 residues: CASSGTGTGLLHSTDTQYF. The CDR3, as DNA: TGTGCCAGCAGCGGAACCGGGACAGGCCTCCTCCATAGCACAGATACGCAGTATTTT.

V usage is TRBV28 and J usage is TRBJ1-5; possible D gene TRBD1, 6 bases. Between the trimmed V and J ends, which lost 6 bases and 6 bases, there was a span of 15 bases. The CDR3 covers 14 residues. Germline V CDR1 and CDR2: MDHEN, SYDVKM. The CDR3 nucleotides read TGTGCCAGCAGCCAAGGGGGAGGGGGTCAGCCCCAGCATTTT. It codes for CASSQGGGGQPQHF.

The rearrangement joins TRBV5-1 to TRBJ2-2, with TRBD1 as a possible D gene (6 bases). V dropped 2 bases and J dropped 1 base, with 12 bases sitting between them. CDR1 SGHRS and CDR2 YFSETQ come from the germline V gene. There are 16 residues in the CDR3. The CDR3 DNA sequence: TGCGCCAGCAGCTTTCGACAGGTCGTGAACACCGGGGAGCTGTTTTTT. It translates to CASSFRQVVNTGELFF.

In this sample, this clone turned up once. The chain combines TRBV6-5 with TRBJ1-5; D ambiguous. CDR1 is MNHEY and CDR2 is SVGAGI in the germline V gene. V lost 8 bases and J 3 bases, leaving 14 bases between the germline ends. CDR3 length: 14 amino acids. CDR3 nucleotide sequence: TGTGCCAGCTGCTCGGGGTCACTCAATCAGCCCCAGCATTTT. Its translation: CASCSGSLNQPQHF.

This clone was picked up one time. The V gene is TRBV19, the J gene TRBJ2-5; maybe TRBD2 (5 bases). CDR1 is LNHDA and CDR2 is SQIVND in the germline V gene (reference sequence). V was pared by 7 bases and J by 5 bases, with 8 bases between. This CDR3 contains 11 residues. The DNA for the CDR3 is TGTGCCAGTACACTAGGCGAGACCCAGTACTTC. This codes for CASTLGETQYF.

This clone has just a few counts. The chain uses TRBV4-3 and TRBJ1-4, with D maybe TRBD1 (6 bases). The germline V gene has CDR1 LGHNA and CDR2 YSLEER. V shed 6 bases and J shed 5 bases, with 13 bases lying between them. The CDR3 extends over 14 amino acids. The CDR3 region has the DNA TGCGCCAGCAGGCCGGGACACCGAAATGAAAAACTGTTTTTT. Translating gives CASRPGHRNEKLFF.

The CDR3 reads CASSPRQGRRDTQYF. CDR3 DNA: TGTGCCAGCAGCCCTCGACAGGGGCGGAGAGATACGCAGTATTTT. The gene calls are TRBV7-2 and TRBJ2-3; 8 bases are a match to TRBD1. J lost 5 bases, V lost 5 bases, and 9 bases had no gene match. This CDR3 comprises 15 residues. Germline loops: CDR1 SGHTA, CDR2 FQGNSA.

The chain employs TRBV28 and TRBJ1-2, with D hard to call. CDR3 length: 10 residues. Germline V gene lookup returns CDR1 MDHEN and CDR2 SYDVKM. Deletions cut 4 bases from V and 7 bases from J, with 4 bases between. The CDR3 loop is CASSSRGYTF. The CDR3 nucleotides are TGTGCCAGCAGTTCGCGTGGCTACACCTTC.

V usage is TRBV5-8 and J usage is TRBJ2-1; TRBD2 agrees at 8 bases. Germline V gene sequence: CDR1 SGHTS, CDR2 YDEGEE. J lost 8 bases, V lost 1 base, and 11 bases had no gene match. The CDR3 length is 16 residues. This CDR3 reads CASSLRTGGPRDEQFF. Written as DNA, the CDR3 is TGTGCCAGCAGCTTGAGGACGGGAGGGCCACGGGATGAGCAGTTCTTC.